This T cell receptor beta chain was recorded in a study of Ad26.COV2.S vaccination and SARS-CoV-2 variants. Study as a whole: Donor was assigned to the Ad26.COV2.S arm of trial COV1001. In the study, Ad26.COV2.S was injected intramuscularly once, or twice 56 days apart.

This clone has just one count. Its antigen is unknown. Repertoires were generated with immunoSEQ multiplex PCR, while TCRdb's copy carries only in-frame clones and drops some. In the table there are 400,000 to 450,000 clones, 92% of which are singletons. The CDR3 has 15 amino acids. In germline, CDR1 is WSHSY, CDR2 SAAADI. Deletions cut 6 bases from V and 2 bases from J, with 16 bases between. The treatment was: 19 received Ad26.COV2.S at low or high dose, single or two shots; about 5 received placebo; per-sample allocation not given. On day 63 after the first injection, vaccine and placebo recipients gave samples. A Boston adult aged 18-55 years was the donor. Findings and limits, study-wide: Breadth, reportedly substantial, characterized the spike-specific CD8+ and CD4+ T cell responses after vaccination.

The chain employs TRBV10-2 and TRBJ1-2; tentative D call: TRBD1 (6 bases). The clonotype originates from a person between 18 and 65 years old who received the Ad26.COV2.S COVID-19 vaccine or a placebo. The input for sequencing was peripheral blood, taken in a trial of Ad26.COV2.S vaccine versus placebo. CDR3 DNA: TGCGCCAGCAGCCCAACCGGGGGCGGAAACTATGGCTACACCTTC. This sequence encodes CASSPTGGGNYGYTF.